The next 13 T cell receptor beta chains were all read from a single sample in a study of control samples from healthy donors and cancer patients. Measured with immunoSEQ multiplex PCR; TCRdb has only the in-frame clones, and not every one. The sample holds 130,000 or so clones, roughly 90% seen once. Input material: blood. The origin of the receptors is a man aged 45-65 years in good health.

The chain links TRBV5-4 to TRBJ2-3; TRBD2 might be the D (5 bases). The V end lost 1 base, the J end lost 0 bases, and 9 bases lay between the germline ends. The length of the CDR3 is 15 residues. Germline CDR1 is SGHNT and CDR2 is YYREEE (reference sequence). CDR3 bases: TGTGCCAGCAGCTTGTCAGGACTTAGCACAGATACGCAGTATTTT. It is translated as CASSLSGLSTDTQYF.

This chain links TRBV2 with TRBJ1-1; D gene unclear. The V and J ends lost 4 bases and 5 bases respectively, with 8 bases between them. The CDR3 consists of 12 residues. The germline CDR1 and CDR2 sequences are SNHLY and FYNNEI. The CDR3 DNA reads TGTGCCAGCAGTGTCGGTCGTACTGAAGCTTTCTTT. Residues: CASSVGRTEAFF.

This chain connects TRBV18 to TRBJ2-4, with 7 positions matching TRBD1. CDR1 KGHSH and CDR2 LQKENI come from the germline V gene. The CDR3 runs 16 residues. V dropped 3 bases and J dropped 0; count of bases not matched to a gene: 5. This chain's CDR3 is CASSPRTGVAKNIQYF. Here the CDR3 DNA reads TGTGCCAGCTCACCCCGGACAGGAGTAGCCAAAAACATTCAGTACTTC.

The chain is built from TRBV6-2 or TRBV6-3 and TRBJ1-2; the D gene is possibly TRBD1 (5 bases). The CDR3 consists of 14 residues. Per the germline V gene, CDR1 is MNHEY and CDR2 is SVGEGT. The V gene lost 1 base and the J gene lost 8 bases, with 14 bases spanning the gap. The CDR3 protein is CASSYLGEYRGYTF. The CDR3 region has the DNA TGTGCCAGCAGTTACTTGGGGGAGTATCGGGGCTACACCTTC.

V is TRBV5-1 and J is TRBJ1-2, with 8 bases identical to TRBD1. V shed 0 bases, J shed 5 bases, and the junction held 12 bases outside the gene matches. CDR1 is SGHRS and CDR2 is YFSETQ in the germline V gene. The CDR3 runs 17 residues. CDR3 amino acids: CASSLDRTGNFLYGYTF. CDR3 DNA: TGCGCCAGCAGCTTGGACCGGACAGGGAACTTTCTGTATGGCTACACCTTC.

The chain recombines TRBV16 with TRBJ2-7; TRBD1 matches 9 bases. The germline gives CDR1 KGHSY, CDR2 FQNENV. The CDR3 consists of 15 residues. J was trimmed by 4 bases and V by 4 bases; bases with no gene match: 8. The CDR3: CASSLGGQGMYEQYF. CDR3 sequence (DNA): TGTGCCAGCAGCCTAGGTGGACAGGGGATGTACGAGCAGTACTTC.

This chain uses TRBV5-4 with TRBJ2-7; 9 bases map to TRBD1. Losses at the gene ends were 2 bases for V and 5 bases for J; bases not matched to a gene: 8. The germline gives CDR1 SGHNT, CDR2 YYREEE (reference sequence). The CDR3 is 15 amino acids. The CDR3: CASSLPGQGANEQYF. As DNA, the CDR3 is TGTGCCAGCAGCTTACCGGGACAGGGAGCTAACGAGCAGTACTTC.

The V and J genes are TRBV7-2 and TRBJ2-1, with 9 bases aligning to TRBD2. Per the germline V gene, CDR1 is SGHTA and CDR2 is FQGNSA. V shed 2 bases, J shed 4 bases, and the junction held 15 bases outside the gene matches. The CDR3 spans 19 residues. The CDR3 reads CASSLYSGGLGGLYNEQFF. The CDR3 coding sequence is TGTGCCAGCAGCTTATATAGCGGGGGCCTTGGTGGCCTATACAATGAGCAGTTCTTC. Together with reference TRBV7-2 and TRBJ2-1, the CDR3 gives the full variable domain: GAGVSQSPSNKVTEKGKDVELRCDPISGHTALYWYRQSLGQGLEFLIYFQGNSAPDKSGLPSDRFSAERTGGSVSTLTIQRTQQEDSAVYLCASSLYSGGLGGLYNEQFFGPGTRLTVL.

This chain links TRBV27 with TRBJ1-2, with 8 bases that match TRBD1. Trimming cost V 6 bases and J 6 bases; bases outside gene matches: 6. In germline, CDR1 is MNHEY, CDR2 SMNVEV (reference sequence). The CDR3 loop spans 13 amino acids. CDR3 nucleotide sequence: TGTGCCAGCAGCCCAAGGACAGGGAATGGCTACACCTTC. Translated, it gives CASSPRTGNGYTF.

The chain's CDR3 is CSAGQGWGYTF. The DNA for the CDR3 is TGCAGTGCTGGACAGGGCTGGGGCTACACCTTC. The rearrangement joins TRBV20-1 to TRBJ1-2, with TRBD1 identical over 8 bases. This CDR3 contains 11 residues. Germline V gene sequence: CDR1 DFQATT, CDR2 SNEGSKA (reference sequence). Germline trimming cut 5 bases from V and 8 bases from J; bases unmatched to any gene: 4.

Only a few counts were recorded for this clone. Other DNA sequences from this sample encode an identical CDR3 as well. The chain recombines TRBV6-1 with TRBJ1-3; D gene unclear. The CDR3 spans 14 residues. Germline values: CDR1 MNHNS, CDR2 SASEGT. Trimming left V 1 base short and J 0 bases short, with 4 bases between. CDR3 coding DNA: TGTGCCAGCAGTGAAGGAGACTCTGGAAACACCATATATTTT. It is translated as CASSEGDSGNTIYF.

CDR3 protein: CAWTVYSGNTIYF. CDR3 coding DNA: TGTGCCTGGACAGTCTACTCTGGAAACACCATATATTTT. The chain employs TRBV30 and TRBJ1-3; no definite D call. Trimming took 4 bases from V and 0 from J, leaving 7 bases between them. This CDR3 spans 13 amino acids. CDR1 is GTSNPN and CDR2 is SVGIG in the germline V gene (reference sequence).

This clone has only one observation. The rearrangement uses TRBV29-1 and TRBJ2-7, with 8 bases fitting TRBD2. V lost 6 bases and J lost 0; bases outside the gene matches: 1. CDR3 length: 12 residues. Germline assignment: CDR1 SQVTM and CDR2 ANQGSEA. CDR3 sequence: CSVRGASYEQYF. CDR3 bases: TGCAGCGTGCGGGGGGCCTCCTACGAGCAGTACTTC.